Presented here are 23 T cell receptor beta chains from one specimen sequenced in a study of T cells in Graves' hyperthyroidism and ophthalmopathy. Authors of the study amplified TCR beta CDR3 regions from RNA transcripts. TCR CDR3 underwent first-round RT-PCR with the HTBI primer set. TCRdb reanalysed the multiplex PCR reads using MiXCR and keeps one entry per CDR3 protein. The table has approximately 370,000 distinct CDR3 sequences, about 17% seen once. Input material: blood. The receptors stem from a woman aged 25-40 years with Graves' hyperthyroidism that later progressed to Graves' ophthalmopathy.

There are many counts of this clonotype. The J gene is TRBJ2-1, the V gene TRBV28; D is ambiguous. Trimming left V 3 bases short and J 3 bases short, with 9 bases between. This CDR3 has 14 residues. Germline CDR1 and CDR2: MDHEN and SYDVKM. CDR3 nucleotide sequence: TGTGCCAGCAGTTTCCTCTCAGGCTACAATGAGCAGTTCTTC. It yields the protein CASSFLSGYNEQFF.

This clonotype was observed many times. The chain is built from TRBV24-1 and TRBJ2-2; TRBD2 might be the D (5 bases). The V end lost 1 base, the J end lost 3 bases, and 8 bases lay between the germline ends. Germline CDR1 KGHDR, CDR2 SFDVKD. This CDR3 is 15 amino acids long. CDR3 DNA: TGTGCCACCAGTGATTTTCGAGGGTACACCGGGGAGCTGTTTTTT. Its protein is CATSDFRGYTGELFF.

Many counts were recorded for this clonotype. The CDR3 loop reads CASSSTQINEQFF. DNA for the CDR3: TGTGCCAGCAGTTCAACACAGATAAATGAGCAGTTCTTC. V usage is TRBV12-3 or TRBV12-4 and J usage is TRBJ2-1; the D is unclear. V lost 4 bases and J lost 7, with 11 bases in between. This CDR3 has 13 residues.

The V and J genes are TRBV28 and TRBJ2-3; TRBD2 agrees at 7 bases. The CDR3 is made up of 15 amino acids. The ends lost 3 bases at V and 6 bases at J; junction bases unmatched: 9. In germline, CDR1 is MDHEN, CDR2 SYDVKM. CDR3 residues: CASSFRGRVGDTQYF. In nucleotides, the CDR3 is TGTGCCAGCAGTTTTCGGGGGAGGGTGGGGGATACGCAGTATTTT.

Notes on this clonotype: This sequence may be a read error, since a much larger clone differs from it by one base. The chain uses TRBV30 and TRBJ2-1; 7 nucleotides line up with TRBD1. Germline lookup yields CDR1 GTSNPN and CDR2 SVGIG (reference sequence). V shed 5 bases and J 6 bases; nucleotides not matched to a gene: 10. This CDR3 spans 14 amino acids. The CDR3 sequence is CAWDRQGHSNEQFF. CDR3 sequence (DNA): TGTGCCTGGGACCGACAGGGTCACTCCAATGAGCAGTTCTTC.

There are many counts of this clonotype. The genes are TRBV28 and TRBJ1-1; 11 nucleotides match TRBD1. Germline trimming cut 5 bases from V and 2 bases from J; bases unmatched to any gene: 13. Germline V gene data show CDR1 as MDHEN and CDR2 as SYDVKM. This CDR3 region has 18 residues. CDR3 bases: TGTGCCAGCAGTATATCAGGACAGGGGGCCCCTACTAACACTGAAGCTTTCTTT. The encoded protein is CASSISGQGAPTNTEAFF.

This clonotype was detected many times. This CDR3 is CASSSLAGVEGEQFF. CDR3 DNA: TGTGCCAGCAGTTCTCTAGCGGGAGTCGAGGGTGAGCAGTTCTTC. This rearrangement joins TRBV27 to TRBJ2-1, with 10 positions matching TRBD2. This CDR3 is 15 amino acids long. V was pared by 4 bases and J by 9 bases, with 9 bases of the junction left unmatched. The germline CDR1 and CDR2 sequences are MNHEY and SMNVEV (reference sequence).

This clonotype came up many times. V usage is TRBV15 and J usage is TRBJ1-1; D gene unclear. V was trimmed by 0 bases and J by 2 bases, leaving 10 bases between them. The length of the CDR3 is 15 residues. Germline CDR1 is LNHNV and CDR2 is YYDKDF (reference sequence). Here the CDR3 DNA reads TGTGCCACCAGCAGAGAGATGTCGGGAAACACTGAAGCTTTCTTT. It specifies CATSREMSGNTEAFF.

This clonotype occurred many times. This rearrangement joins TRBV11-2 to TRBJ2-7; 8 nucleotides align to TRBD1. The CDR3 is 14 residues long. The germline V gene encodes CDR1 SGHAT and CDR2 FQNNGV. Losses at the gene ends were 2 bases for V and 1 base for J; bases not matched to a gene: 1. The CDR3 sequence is CASSLRTGSYEQYF. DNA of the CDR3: TGTGCCAGCAGCTTACGGACAGGGTCCTACGAGCAGTACTTC.

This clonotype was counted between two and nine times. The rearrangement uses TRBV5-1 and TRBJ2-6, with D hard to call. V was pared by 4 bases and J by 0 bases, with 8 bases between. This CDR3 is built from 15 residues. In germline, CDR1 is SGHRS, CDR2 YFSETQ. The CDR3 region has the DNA TGCGCCAGCAGCCCCGGAAGCTCTGGGGCCAACGTCCTGACTTTC. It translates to CASSPGSSGANVLTF.

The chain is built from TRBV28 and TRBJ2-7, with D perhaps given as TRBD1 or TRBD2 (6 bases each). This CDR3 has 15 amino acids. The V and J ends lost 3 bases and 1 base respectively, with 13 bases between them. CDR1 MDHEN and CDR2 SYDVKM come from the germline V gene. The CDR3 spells CASSFRGGMSYEQYF. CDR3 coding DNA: TGTGCCAGCAGTTTTAGAGGGGGGATGTCCTACGAGCAGTACTTC.

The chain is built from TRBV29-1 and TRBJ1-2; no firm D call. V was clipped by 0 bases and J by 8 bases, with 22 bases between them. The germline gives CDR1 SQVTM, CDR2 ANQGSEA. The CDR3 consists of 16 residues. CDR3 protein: CSVEDLEASSVRGYTF. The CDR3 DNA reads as TGCAGCGTTGAAGATCTTGAGGCCTCAAGCGTCCGAGGCTACACCTTC.

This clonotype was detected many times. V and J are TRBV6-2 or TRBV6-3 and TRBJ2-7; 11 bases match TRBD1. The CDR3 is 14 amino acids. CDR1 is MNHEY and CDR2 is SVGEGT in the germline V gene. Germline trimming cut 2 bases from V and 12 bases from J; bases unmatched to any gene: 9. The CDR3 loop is CASSYTSDRGQAYF. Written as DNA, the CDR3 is TGTGCCAGCAGTTACACCTCGGACAGGGGGCAGGCGTACTTC.

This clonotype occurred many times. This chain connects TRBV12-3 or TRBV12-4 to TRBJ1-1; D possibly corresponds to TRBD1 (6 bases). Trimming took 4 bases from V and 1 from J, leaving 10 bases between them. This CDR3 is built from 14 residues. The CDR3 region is CASSSHRANTEAFF. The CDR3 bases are TGTGCCAGCAGTTCCCACAGGGCGAACACTGAAGCTTTCTTT.

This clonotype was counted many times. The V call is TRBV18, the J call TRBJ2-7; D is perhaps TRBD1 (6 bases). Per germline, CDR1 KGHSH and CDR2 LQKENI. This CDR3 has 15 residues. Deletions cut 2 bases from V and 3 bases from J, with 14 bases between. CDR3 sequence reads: CASSPSYTDSYEQYF. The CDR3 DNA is TGTGCCAGCTCACCATCATACACGGACAGCTACGAGCAGTACTTC.

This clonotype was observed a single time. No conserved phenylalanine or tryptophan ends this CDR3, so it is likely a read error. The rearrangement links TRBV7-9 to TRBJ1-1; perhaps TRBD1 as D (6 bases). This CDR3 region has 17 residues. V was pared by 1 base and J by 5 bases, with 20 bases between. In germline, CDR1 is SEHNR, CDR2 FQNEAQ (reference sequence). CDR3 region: CASSLVEGDPKGTEAFL. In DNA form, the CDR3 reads TGTGCCAGCAGCTTAGTAGAGGGGGATCCGAAAGGTACTGAAGCTTTCCTT.

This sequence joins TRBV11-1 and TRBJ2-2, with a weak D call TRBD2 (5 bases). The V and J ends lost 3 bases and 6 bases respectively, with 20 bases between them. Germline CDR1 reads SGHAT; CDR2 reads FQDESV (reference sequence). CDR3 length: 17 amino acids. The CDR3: CASSLIRGGSEAGELFF. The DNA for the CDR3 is TGTGCCAGCAGCTTGATTCGAGGAGGTAGCGAGGCCGGGGAGCTGTTTTTT.

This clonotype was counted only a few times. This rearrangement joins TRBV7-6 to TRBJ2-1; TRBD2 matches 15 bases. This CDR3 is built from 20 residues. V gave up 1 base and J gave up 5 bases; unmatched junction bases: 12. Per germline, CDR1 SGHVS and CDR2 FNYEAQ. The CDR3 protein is CASSLEPGLAGGGVHNEQFF. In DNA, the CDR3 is TGTGCCAGCAGCTTAGAACCGGGACTAGCGGGAGGTGGGGTACACAATGAGCAGTTCTTC.

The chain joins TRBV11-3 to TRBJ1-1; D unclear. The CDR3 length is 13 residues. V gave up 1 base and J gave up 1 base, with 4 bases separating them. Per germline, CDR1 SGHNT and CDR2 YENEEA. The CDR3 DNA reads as TGTGCCAGCAGCTTAGTTACGAACACTGAAGCTTTCTTT. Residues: CASSLVTNTEAFF.

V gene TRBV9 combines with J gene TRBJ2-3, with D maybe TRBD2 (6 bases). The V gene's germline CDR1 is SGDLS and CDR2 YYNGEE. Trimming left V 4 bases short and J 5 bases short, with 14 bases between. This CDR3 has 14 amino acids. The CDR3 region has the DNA TGTGCCAGCAGCCCTGGGACTGTGAGAGATACGCAGTATTTT. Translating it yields CASSPGTVRDTQYF.

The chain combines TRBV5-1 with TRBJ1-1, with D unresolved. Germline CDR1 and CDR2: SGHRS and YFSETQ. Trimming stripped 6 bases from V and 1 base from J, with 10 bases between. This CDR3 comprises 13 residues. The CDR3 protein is CASIEGANTEAFF. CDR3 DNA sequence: TGCGCCAGCATCGAGGGAGCGAACACTGAAGCTTTCTTT. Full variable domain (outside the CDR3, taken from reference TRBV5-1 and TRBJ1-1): KAGVTQTPRYLIKTRGQQVTLSCSPISGHRSVSWYQQTPGQGLQFLFEYFSETQRNKGNFPGRFSGRQFSNSRSEMNVSTLELGDSALYLCASIEGANTEAFFGQGTRLTVV.

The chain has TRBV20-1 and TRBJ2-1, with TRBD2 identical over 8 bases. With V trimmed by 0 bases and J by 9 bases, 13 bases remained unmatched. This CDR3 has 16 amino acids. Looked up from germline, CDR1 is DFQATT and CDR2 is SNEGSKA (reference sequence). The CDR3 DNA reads TGCAGTGCTAGAGATCTTTCGCTAGCGGGTCCCCCTGAGCAGTTCTTC. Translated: CSARDLSLAGPPEQFF.

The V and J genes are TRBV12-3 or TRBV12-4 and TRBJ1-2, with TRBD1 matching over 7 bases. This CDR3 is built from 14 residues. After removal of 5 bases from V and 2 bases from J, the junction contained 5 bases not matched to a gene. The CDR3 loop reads CASSTDRINYGYTF. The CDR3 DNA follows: TGTGCCAGCAGTACGGACAGGATAAACTATGGCTACACCTTC.